This T cell receptor beta chain stems from a study of T cell repertoires in aging, cancer and after chemotherapy. For the study at large: The whole study produced a dataset of millions of TCR reads.

TRB rearrangements spanning V, D and J were amplified using mixed TRB-A/B primers. One entry per CDR3 protein results from TCRdb running MiXCR on the multiplex PCR reads. The table lists approximately 10,000 distinct CDR3 sequences, around 38% of them singletons. Study-level points and caveats: Across the chemotherapy interval, each cancer cohort showed higher median generation probability, suggesting thymic rebound.

Amplification of TCR beta used genomic DNA extracted from peripheral blood. This clonotype was detected only a few times. Its antigen is currently unknown. The sample comprised blood. This sequence originates from a human donor in good health.

The CDR3 region is CASSYGGPKNSSSGANVLTF. The CDR3 nucleotides are TGTGCCAGCAGTTACGGCGGTCCCAAGAACTCAAGCTCTGGGGCCAACGTCCTGACTTTC. The chain carries TRBV6-5 and TRBJ2-6; no clear D. Germline V gene lookup returns CDR1 MNHEY and CDR2 SVGAGI. The CDR3 is 20 amino acids. V dropped 2 bases and J dropped 0 bases, with 20 bases sitting between them.